This note documents a single T cell receptor beta chain sequence. The specificity of this receptor is unknown. Base qualities are not recorded, but no much larger clone differs from it by a single base. Sequencing used an Illumina MiSeq. TRB rearrangements were amplified by multiplex PCR with BIOMED2 TRB-A/B primer pools. Illumina-compatible adapters and 7-nucleotide sample barcodes were attached to the amplicons in two consecutive PCRs. All library PCRs used Phusion HS II polymerase. Amplicons were gel-purified with the NucleoSpin Gel and PCR Clean-up kit, quantified on Qubit, and pooled at around 3.7 nM. Amplicon pool quality was checked on an Agilent 2100 Bioanalyzer before Illumina next-generation sequencing. On the study's bioinformatics: Annotation of TRB rearrangements was performed with MiXCR 3.0.8 using the default MiXCR reference library. Non-productive reads and sequences with fewer than 2 reads were removed, and each unique CDR3 nucleotide sequence was counted as one clone. R 3.5.1 was used to calculate clonality, diversity, richness and V-J gene usage. TCR clustering by CDR3 similarity used GLIPH2, with generation probabilities calculated by OLGA. Only GLIPH2 clusters with at least four unique TCR clonotypes present in at least three individuals were retained. The public reads were run again by TCRdb, first through fastp at Q25 and then through MiXCR, and only productive beta chains were kept. Rows are unified per CDR3 protein, each entry keeping the most common DNA and genes. TCRdb's processing, not the authors' own work, is the source of the V and J calls. This sample lists nearly 15,000 distinct CDR3 sequences; less than 30% were detected once. Of the sample, about 1.2% is held by the ten largest clones.

These data are taken from a study of T and B cells in COVID-19 patients (dated by TCRdb to the early 2020s). Turning to the overall study: Using TRB and IGH repertoire sequencing of peripheral blood, the study characterized adaptive immunity in COVID-19 patients who had active infection or had recovered. The repository of TCR and BCR sequences included under 70 time points from 40 or so patients, and more than 8.3 million TCR sequences were analysed. Comorbidities linked to unfavorable COVID-19 outcome were present in about 90% of the roughly 20 patients in the active-infection cohort. Up to roughly 10 follow-up blood samples were collected per patient, with some samples spanning different disease stages in the same individual. Median age was around 30 years in the recovered cohort versus more than 65 years in the active-infection cohort. In the active-infection cohort, about 60% of the roughly 20 patients were critically ill and required mechanical ventilation or ECMO. Two patients belonged to both the recovered and active cohorts because samples were available from active disease and after recovery. Repertoire analyses used an age-matched reference group of under 40 healthy donors who were negative for COVID-19 antibodies as the comparison. A recovered cohort was made up of more than 15 patients contributing under 25 samples, mostly after mild to moderate COVID-19 managed as outpatients.

Overall study outcomes, separate from this receptor: TRB repertoires were highly clonal in active COVID-19, whereas diversity and richness at recovery rose above healthy donor levels. Specific T cell subsets (CD4+/Treg/CD8+) and sorted SARS-CoV-2-responsive or tetramer+ T cells had not yet been sequenced, and the corresponding sequencing experiments were ongoing. The reported TCR clusters were stated to require prospective validation before clinical use. The recovered cohort had approximately 2,200 exclusive TCR clusters, including around 30 low-pGen clusters. Blood samples from mildly ill patients during symptoms and early samples from severe cases were scarce. Strongly skewed TRBV/TRBJ gene usage was reported in patients with COVID-19. The size of the cohort was considered insufficient for assessing HLA contributions to COVID-19 susceptibility or severity.

Via the germline V gene, CDR1 is LGHNA and CDR2 YSLEER. The germline ends are 11 bases apart after V is trimmed by 6 bases and J by 3 bases. Measured from the cysteine to the phenylalanine, the CDR3 is 13 residues long. The read is trimmed to its CDR3 DNA, 39 bases read in frame from base 1. TRB repertoires were amplified from about 260-540 ng of genomic DNA extracted from blood. The origin of this receptor is a human donor who had recovered from COVID-19. This chain is built from TRBV4-3 and TRBJ1-1; the D gene lacks a confident call. The sequencing input was blood. The DNA sequence is as follows: TGCGCCAGCAGTCCGACGGACGACACTGAAGCTTTCTTT. Its amino acids are CASSPTDDTEAFF.